The 17 T cell receptor beta chains listed next were all sequenced from one sample in a study of identical twins. Each CDR3 protein is one row after TCRdb ran MiXCR on the 5' RACE reads. The data contain about 1.7 million distinct CDR3 sequences, 32% of them seen just once; the ten biggest clones take up roughly 0.3%. The sample comprised cord blood. The receptors stem from a newborn girl in good health.

This chain connects TRBV4-1 to TRBJ2-7; 7 nucleotides agree with TRBD1. Germline CDR1 MGHRA, CDR2 YSYEKL. V lost 4 bases, J lost 2 bases, and 5 bases stayed unmatched. CDR3 length: 14 amino acids. The CDR3, as DNA: TGCGCCAGCAGCCCCGTACAGGGGCCCTACGAGCAGTACTTC. Translation: CASSPVQGPYEQYF.

This clonotype was counted ten times or more. V and J are TRBV25-1 and TRBJ2-7, with TRBD1 matching 7 bases. The V and J ends lost 6 bases and 0 bases, in that order; junction bases with no gene match: 2. CDR3 length: 13 residues. Germline CDR1 reads MGHDK; CDR2 reads SYGVNS. The CDR3 region is CASSGTDSYEQYF. CDR3 nucleotide sequence: TGTGCCAGCAGCGGGACAGACTCCTACGAGCAGTACTTC.

There are many counts of this clonotype. The chain's CDR3 is CASSSGLALYEQYF. In DNA, the CDR3 is TGTGCCAGCAGTTCGGGACTAGCGCTCTACGAGCAGTACTTC. This chain joins TRBV12-3 or TRBV12-4 and TRBJ2-7; 10 bases line up with TRBD2. CDR3 size: 14 residues. The junction had 3 bases not matched to a gene; V was cut back by 4 bases and J by 3 bases.

The genes are TRBV15 and TRBJ2-3, with 9 bases lining up with TRBD2. The CDR3 length is 15 residues. The junction had 5 bases not matched to a gene; V was cut back by 3 bases and J by 4 bases. Germline V gene data show CDR1 as LNHNV and CDR2 as YYDKDF (reference sequence). The CDR3 nucleotides read TGTGCCACCAGCAGGTTAGCGGGGGACTCAGATACGCAGTATTTT. Protein product: CATSRLAGDSDTQYF. Complete variable domain (other parts from reference TRBV15 and TRBJ2-3): DAMVIQNPRYQVTQFGKPVTLSCSQTLNHNVMYWYQQKSSQAPKLLFHYYDKDFNNEADTPDNFQSRRPNTSFCFLDIRSPGLGDTAMYLCATSRLAGDSDTQYFGPGTRLTVL.

V is TRBV20-1 and J is TRBJ1-5; no firm D call. The CDR3 extends over 14 amino acids. Trimming left V 0 bases short and J 4 bases short, with 10 bases between. From germline, CDR1 is DFQATT and CDR2 SNEGSKA (reference sequence). The CDR3 here is CSARDRLRNQPQHF. The CDR3 nucleotides are TGCAGTGCTAGAGATAGGCTCCGTAATCAGCCCCAGCATTTT.

This clonotype has more than one count but fewer than ten. The chain carries TRBV27 and TRBJ1-1, with TRBD1 identical over 8 bases. From germline, CDR1 is MNHEY and CDR2 SMNVEV (reference sequence). The CDR3 is 11 amino acids. The junction had 8 bases not matched to a gene; V was cut back by 8 bases and J by 12 bases. The CDR3 loop is CASANYRGTFF. The CDR3 bases are TGTGCCAGCGCCAATTACAGGGGGACTTTCTTT.

This clonotype was detected a few times. This chain uses TRBV20-1 with TRBJ1-2, with 7 positions matching TRBD1. Germline V gene sequence: CDR1 DFQATT, CDR2 SNEGSKA (reference sequence). V shed 3 bases, J shed 8 bases, and the junction held 12 bases outside the gene matches. The CDR3 sequence is 14 residues long. The CDR3 DNA is TGCAGTGCTAGGAGCCGAATGGACAGGAACGGCTACACCTTC. This encodes CSARSRMDRNGYTF.

This clonotype was observed a few times. The chain joins TRBV6-1 to TRBJ2-7, with D perhaps matching TRBD1 (7 bases). The germline CDR1 and CDR2 sequences are MNHNS and SASEGT. The V gene lost 4 bases and the J gene lost 2 bases, with 15 bases spanning the gap. CDR3 length equals 15 residues. The CDR3 protein is CASSVAGQRTYEQYF. DNA of the CDR3: TGTGCCAGCAGTGTCGCGGGACAGCGCACCTACGAGCAGTACTTC.

The chain links TRBV20-1 to TRBJ1-1; perhaps TRBD1 as D (6 bases). The germline V gene has CDR1 DFQATT and CDR2 SNEGSKA (reference sequence). This CDR3 has 14 residues. Trimming stripped 6 bases from V and 5 bases from J, with 19 bases between. The CDR3 spells CSARDRRGRTEAFF. The CDR3, as DNA: TGCAGTGCCCGCGACAGGCGGGGAAGAACTGAAGCTTTCTTT.

This clonotype has a handful of counts. The genes are TRBV5-1 and TRBJ2-3, with 7 bases identical to TRBD1. Germline V gene lookup returns CDR1 SGHRS and CDR2 YFSETQ. The CDR3 extends over 15 amino acids. V gave up 0 bases and J gave up 2 bases; unmatched junction bases: 3. CDR3 DNA sequence: TGCGCCAGCAGCTTGGCCGGGACAGACACAGATACGCAGTATTTT. The encoded protein is CASSLAGTDTDTQYF.

The sample holds many counts of this clonotype. The chain joins TRBV10-3 to TRBJ2-5, with 8 bases aligning to TRBD1. Germline loops: CDR1 ENHRY, CDR2 SYGVKD. The length of the CDR3 is 15 residues. V was pared by 2 bases and J by 2 bases, with 4 bases of the junction left unmatched. The CDR3 DNA sequence: TGTGCCATCAGTGAGGGACAGGGACGTCAAGAGACCCAGTACTTC. Translation: CAISEGQGRQETQYF.

This clonotype occurred many times. The chain recombines TRBV29-1 with TRBJ2-5; D perhaps matches TRBD2 (5 bases). Trimming took off 5 bases at V and 1 base at J, with 20 bases between the two ends. From germline, CDR1 is SQVTM and CDR2 ANQGSEA. CDR3 length: 16 residues. CDR3 nucleotides: TGCAGCGTTAGCGGCACTCGACGGCCTCTCCAAGAGACCCAGTACTTC. It encodes CSVSGTRRPLQETQYF.

At least ten counts were recorded for this clonotype. CDR3 coding DNA: TGTGCCATCAGTGGACACTCTGGGGCCAACGTCCTGACTTTC. Translated: CAISGHSGANVLTF. The V and J genes are TRBV10-3 and TRBJ2-6, with unresolved D. Trimming took off 4 bases at V and 0 bases at J, with 4 bases between the two ends. Germline-derived CDR1 and CDR2 are ENHRY and SYGVKD. This CDR3 is 14 amino acids long.

The chain uses TRBV7-2 and TRBJ2-2, with 8 bases aligning to TRBD2. Germline-derived CDR1 and CDR2 are SGHTA and FQGNSA. The CDR3 covers 16 residues. With 6 bases clipped from V and 0 bases from J, the junction kept 6 bases outside the gene matches. CDR3 coding DNA: TGTGCCAGCAGTCTTTTAGCGGGATCGAACACCGGGGAGCTGTTTTTT. It specifies CASSLLAGSNTGELFF. The complete variable domain, with remaining parts taken from reference TRBV7-2 and TRBJ2-2, reads GAGVSQSPSNKVTEKGKDVELRCDPISGHTALYWYRQSLGQGLEFLIYFQGNSAPDKSGLPSDRFSAERTGGSVSTLTIQRTQQEDSAVYLCASSLLAGSNTGELFFGEGSRLTVL.

This chain links TRBV12-5 with TRBJ2-3; TRBD1 might be the D (5 bases). CDR1 LGHNT and CDR2 FRNRAP come from the germline V gene. The CDR3 contains 15 residues. The V gene lost 1 base and the J gene lost 2 bases, with 10 bases spanning the gap. CDR3 nucleotide sequence: TGTGCTAGTGGTTTGGGACAGCACCCCACAGATACGCAGTATTTT. It translates to CASGLGQHPTDTQYF.

The J gene is TRBJ2-1, the V gene TRBV6-5; 13 nucleotides match TRBD2. CDR1 and CDR2 (germline): MNHEY, SVGAGI. J was trimmed by 2 bases and V by 4 bases; bases with no gene match: 8. The CDR3 contains 18 residues. In DNA, the CDR3 is TGTGCCAGCAGTTCCCTATCGGGACTAGCGGGACCCTACAATGAGCAGTTCTTC. Translating gives CASSSLSGLAGPYNEQFF.

This clonotype came up a few times. The V and J genes are TRBV27 and TRBJ2-1; D remains unclear. The CDR3 extends over 14 amino acids. V lost 5 bases and J 3 bases, leaving 11 bases between the germline ends. Germline V lookup: CDR1 MNHEY, CDR2 SMNVEV (reference sequence). As DNA, the CDR3 is TGTGCCAGCAGTGATTCCCAGGTCTACAATGAGCAGTTCTTC. Its protein product is CASSDSQVYNEQFF.